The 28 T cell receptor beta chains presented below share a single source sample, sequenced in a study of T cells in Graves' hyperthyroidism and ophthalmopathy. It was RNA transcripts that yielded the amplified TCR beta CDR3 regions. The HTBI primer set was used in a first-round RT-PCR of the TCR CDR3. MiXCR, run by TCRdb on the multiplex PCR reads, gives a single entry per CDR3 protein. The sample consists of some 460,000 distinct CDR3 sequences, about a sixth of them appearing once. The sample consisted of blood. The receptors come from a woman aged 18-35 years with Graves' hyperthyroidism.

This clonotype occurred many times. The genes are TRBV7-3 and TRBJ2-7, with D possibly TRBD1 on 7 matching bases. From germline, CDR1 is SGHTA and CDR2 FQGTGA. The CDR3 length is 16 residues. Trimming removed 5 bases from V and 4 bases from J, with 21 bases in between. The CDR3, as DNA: TGTGCCAGCAGCCCAGGGGGAGTGGGTGGAGGGTACGAGCAGTACTTC. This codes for CASSPGGVGGGYEQYF. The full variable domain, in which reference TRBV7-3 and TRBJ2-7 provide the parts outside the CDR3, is GAGVSQTPSNKVTEKGKYVELRCDPISGHTALYWYRQSLGQGPEFLIYFQGTGAADDSGLPNDRFFAVRPEGSVSTLKIQRTERGDSAVYLCASSPGGVGGGYEQYFGPGTRLTVT.

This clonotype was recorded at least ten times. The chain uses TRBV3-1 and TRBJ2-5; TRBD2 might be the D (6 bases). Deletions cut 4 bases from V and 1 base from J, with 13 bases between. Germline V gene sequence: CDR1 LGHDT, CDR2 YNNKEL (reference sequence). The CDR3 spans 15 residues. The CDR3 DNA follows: TGTGCCAGCAGCCCCAGGTGGGACTCCCAAGAGACCCAGTACTTC. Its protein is CASSPRWDSQETQYF.

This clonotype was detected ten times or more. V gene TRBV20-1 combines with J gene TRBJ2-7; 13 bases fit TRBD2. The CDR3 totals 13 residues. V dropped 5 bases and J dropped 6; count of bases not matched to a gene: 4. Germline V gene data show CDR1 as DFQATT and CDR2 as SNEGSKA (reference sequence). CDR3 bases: TGCAGTGCTCTGGGGACTAGCGGGGCCGAGCAGTACTTC. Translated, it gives CSALGTSGAEQYF.

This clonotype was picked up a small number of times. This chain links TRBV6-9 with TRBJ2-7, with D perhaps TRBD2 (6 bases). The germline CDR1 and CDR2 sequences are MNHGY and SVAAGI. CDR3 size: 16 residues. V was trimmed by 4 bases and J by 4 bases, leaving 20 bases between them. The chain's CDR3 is CASSSGESLGIYEQYF. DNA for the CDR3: TGTGCCAGCAGTTCGGGGGAATCTTTGGGGATATACGAGCAGTACTTC.

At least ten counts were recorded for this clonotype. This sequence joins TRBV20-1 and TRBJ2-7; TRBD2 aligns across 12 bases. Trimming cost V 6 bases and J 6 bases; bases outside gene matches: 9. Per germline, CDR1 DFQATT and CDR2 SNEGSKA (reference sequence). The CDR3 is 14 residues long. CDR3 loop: CSAPLAGGRREQYF. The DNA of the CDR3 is TGCAGTGCCCCACTAGCGGGAGGCCGTCGCGAGCAGTACTTC.

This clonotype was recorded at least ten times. In DNA form, the CDR3 reads TGTGCCAGCAGAAGGGGCGTCGGGGGCCCCGGCTACACCTTC. Its translation is CASRRGVGGPGYTF. The chain recombines TRBV5-6 with TRBJ1-2; TRBD1 is a possible D gene (6 bases). The CDR3 runs to 14 residues. In germline, CDR1 is SGHDT, CDR2 YYEEEE. With 5 bases removed from V and 8 bases from J, the gap between germline ends came to 19 bases.

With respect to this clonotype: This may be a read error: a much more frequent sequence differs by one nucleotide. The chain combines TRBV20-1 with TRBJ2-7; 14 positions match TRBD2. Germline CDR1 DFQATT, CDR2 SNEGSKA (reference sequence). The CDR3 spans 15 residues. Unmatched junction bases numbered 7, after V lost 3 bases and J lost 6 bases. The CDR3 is CSASLETSGRVEQYF. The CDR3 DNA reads TGCAGTGCTAGTTTGGAGACTAGCGGGAGGGTCGAGCAGTACTTC.

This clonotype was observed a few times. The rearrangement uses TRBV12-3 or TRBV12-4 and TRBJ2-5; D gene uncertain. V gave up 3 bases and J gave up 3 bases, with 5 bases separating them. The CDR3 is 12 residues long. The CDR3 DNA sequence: TGTGCCAGCAGTTTCACAAAAGAGACCCAGTACTTC. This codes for CASSFTKETQYF.

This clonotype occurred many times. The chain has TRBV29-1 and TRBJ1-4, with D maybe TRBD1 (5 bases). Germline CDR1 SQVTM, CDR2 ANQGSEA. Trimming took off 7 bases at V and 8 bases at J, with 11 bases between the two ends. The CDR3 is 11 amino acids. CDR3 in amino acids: CSATGGEKLFF. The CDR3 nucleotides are TGCAGCGCGACCGGGGGAGAAAAACTGTTTTTT.

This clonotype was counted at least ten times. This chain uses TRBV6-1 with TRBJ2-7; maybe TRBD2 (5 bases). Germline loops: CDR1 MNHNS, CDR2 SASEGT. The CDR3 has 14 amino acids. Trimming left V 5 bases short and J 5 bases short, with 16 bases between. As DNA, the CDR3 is TGTGCCAGCAGTTACTTTGGTAGCGAGGACGAGCAGTACTTC. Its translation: CASSYFGSEDEQYF.

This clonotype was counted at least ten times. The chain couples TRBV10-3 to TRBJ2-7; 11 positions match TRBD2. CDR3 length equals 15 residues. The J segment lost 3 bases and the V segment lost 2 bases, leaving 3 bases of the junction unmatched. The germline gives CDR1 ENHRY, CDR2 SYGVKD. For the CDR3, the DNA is TGTGCCATCAGTGAGGGGACTAGCGGCGACTACGAGCAGTACTTC. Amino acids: CAISEGTSGDYEQYF.

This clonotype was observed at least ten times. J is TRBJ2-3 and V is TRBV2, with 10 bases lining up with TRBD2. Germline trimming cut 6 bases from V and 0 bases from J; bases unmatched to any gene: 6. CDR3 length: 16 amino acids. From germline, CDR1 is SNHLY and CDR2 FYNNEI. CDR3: CASRSLTSGSTDTQYF. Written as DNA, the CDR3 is TGTGCCAGCAGGTCGCTGACTAGCGGGAGCACAGATACGCAGTATTTT.

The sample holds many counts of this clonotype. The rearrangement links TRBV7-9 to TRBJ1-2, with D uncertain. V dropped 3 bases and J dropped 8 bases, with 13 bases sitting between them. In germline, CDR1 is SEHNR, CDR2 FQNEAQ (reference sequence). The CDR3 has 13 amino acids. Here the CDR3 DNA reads TGTGCCAGCAGCTTTCGCGGTGATGGAGGCTACACCTTC. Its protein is CASSFRGDGGYTF.

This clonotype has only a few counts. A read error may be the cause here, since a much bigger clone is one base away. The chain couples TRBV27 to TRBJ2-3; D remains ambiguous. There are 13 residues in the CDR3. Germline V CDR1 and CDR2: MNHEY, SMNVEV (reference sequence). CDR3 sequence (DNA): TGTGCCAGCAGTTTTGGGAACACAGATACGCAGTGTTTT. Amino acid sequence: CASSFGNTDTQCF.

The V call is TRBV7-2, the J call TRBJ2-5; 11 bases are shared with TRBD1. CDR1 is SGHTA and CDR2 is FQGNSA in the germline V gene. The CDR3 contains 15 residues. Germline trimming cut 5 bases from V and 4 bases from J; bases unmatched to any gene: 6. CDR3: CASSGQGAGGETQYF. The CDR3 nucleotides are TGTGCCAGCAGCGGACAGGGGGCGGGTGGAGAGACCCAGTACTTC.

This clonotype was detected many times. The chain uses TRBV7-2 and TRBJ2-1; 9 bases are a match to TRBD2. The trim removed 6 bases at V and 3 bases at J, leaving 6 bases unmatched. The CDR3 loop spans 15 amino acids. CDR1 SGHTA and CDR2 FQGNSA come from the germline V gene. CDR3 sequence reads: CASRWSGGIYNEQFF. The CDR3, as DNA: TGTGCCAGCAGATGGAGCGGGGGGATCTACAATGAGCAGTTCTTC.

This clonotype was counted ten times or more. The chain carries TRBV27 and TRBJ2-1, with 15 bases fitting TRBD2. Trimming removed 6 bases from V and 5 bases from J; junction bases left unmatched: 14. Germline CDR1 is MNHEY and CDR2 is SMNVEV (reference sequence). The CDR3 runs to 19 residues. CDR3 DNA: TGTGCCAGCAGGGTGGCCCGGGGACTAGCGGGAGGTTTGGACAATGAGCAGTTCTTC. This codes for CASRVARGLAGGLDNEQFF.

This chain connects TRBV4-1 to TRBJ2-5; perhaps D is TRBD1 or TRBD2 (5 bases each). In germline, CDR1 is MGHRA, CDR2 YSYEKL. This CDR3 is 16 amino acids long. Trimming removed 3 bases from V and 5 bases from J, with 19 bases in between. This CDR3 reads CASSHLGRKGEETQYF. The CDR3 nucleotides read TGCGCCAGCAGCCACCTCGGCCGAAAAGGGGAGGAGACCCAGTACTTC.

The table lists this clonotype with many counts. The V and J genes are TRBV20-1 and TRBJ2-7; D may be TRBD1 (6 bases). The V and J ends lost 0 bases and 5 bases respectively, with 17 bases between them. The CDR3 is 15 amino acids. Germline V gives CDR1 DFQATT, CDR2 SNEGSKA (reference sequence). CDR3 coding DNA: TGCAGTGCTAGAGATGGACAGCGATTACGAGACGAGCAGTACTTC. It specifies CSARDGQRLRDEQYF.

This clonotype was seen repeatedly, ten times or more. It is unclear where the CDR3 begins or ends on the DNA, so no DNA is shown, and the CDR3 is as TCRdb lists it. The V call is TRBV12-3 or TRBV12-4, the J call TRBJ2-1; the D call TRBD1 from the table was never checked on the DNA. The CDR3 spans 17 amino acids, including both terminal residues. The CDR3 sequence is CASSFFGSGQSYNEQFF.

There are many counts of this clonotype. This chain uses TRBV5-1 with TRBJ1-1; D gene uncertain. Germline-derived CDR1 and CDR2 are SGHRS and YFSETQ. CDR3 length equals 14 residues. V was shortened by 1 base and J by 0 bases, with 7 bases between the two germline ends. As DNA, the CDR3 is TGCGCCAGCAGCTTGAGGCGTATGAACACTGAAGCTTTCTTT. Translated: CASSLRRMNTEAFF.

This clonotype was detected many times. DNA for the CDR3: TGCGCCAGCAGCCTTGACAGGGGTGGGGGTTACGAGCAGTACTTC. Translating gives CASSLDRGGGYEQYF. The chain is built from TRBV4-1 and TRBJ2-7; TRBD1 matches at 8 bases. Looked up from germline, CDR1 is MGHRA and CDR2 is YSYEKL. Trimming at V came to 4 bases and at J to 4 bases, leaving 9 bases not matched to a gene. The CDR3 is made up of 15 amino acids.

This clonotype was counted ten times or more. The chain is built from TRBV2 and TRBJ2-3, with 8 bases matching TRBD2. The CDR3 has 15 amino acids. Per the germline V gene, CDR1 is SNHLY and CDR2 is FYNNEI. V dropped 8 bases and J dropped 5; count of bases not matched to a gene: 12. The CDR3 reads CASRRWGLVEDTQYF. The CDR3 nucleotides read TGTGCCAGCCGTCGATGGGGACTAGTCGAAGATACGCAGTATTTT.

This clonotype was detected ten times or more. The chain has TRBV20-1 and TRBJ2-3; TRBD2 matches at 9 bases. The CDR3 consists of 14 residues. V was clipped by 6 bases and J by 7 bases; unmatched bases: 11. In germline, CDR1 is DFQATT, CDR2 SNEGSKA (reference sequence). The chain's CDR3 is CSADVAGERYTQYF. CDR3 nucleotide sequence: TGCAGTGCAGACGTAGCGGGAGAACGGTATACGCAGTATTTT.

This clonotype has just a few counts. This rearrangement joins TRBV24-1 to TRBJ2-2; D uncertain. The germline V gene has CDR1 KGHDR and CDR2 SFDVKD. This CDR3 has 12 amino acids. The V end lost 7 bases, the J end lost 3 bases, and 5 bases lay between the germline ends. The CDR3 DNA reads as TGTGCCACCAGGGGTTACACCGGGGAGCTGTTTTTT. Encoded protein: CATRGYTGELFF.

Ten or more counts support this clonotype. The CDR3 DNA follows: TGTGCCAGCAGCCGGGACGGGGCCTACGAGCAGTACTTC. It encodes CASSRDGAYEQYF. The chain couples TRBV3-1 to TRBJ2-7; possibly TRBD1 or TRBD2 for D (5 bases each). From germline, CDR1 is LGHDT and CDR2 YNNKEL (reference sequence). Trimming took off 4 bases at V and 2 bases at J, with 9 bases between the two ends. This CDR3 region has 13 residues.

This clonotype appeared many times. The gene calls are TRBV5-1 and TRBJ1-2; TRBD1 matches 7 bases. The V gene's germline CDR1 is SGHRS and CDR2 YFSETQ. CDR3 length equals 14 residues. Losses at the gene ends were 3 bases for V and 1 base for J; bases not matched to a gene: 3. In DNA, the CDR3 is TGCGCCAGCAGCTCGGGACAGCTTAACTATGGCTACACCTTC. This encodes CASSSGQLNYGYTF.

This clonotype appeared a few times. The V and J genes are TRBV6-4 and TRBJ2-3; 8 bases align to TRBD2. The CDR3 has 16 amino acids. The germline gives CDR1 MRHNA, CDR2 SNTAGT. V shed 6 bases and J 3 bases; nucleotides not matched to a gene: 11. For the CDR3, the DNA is TGTGCCAGCAGGGCACCAAGCGGGGGATCGACAGATACGCAGTATTTT. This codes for CASRAPSGGSTDTQYF.